The 15 T cell receptor beta chains below come from one sample, sequenced in a study of T-cell memory formation after mild COVID-19. TCRdb called the 5' RACE reads again in MiXCR, with one record for every CDR3 protein. Here the sample spans just under 550,000 distinct CDR3 sequences, 20% being singletons. The source material was PBMCs or a T cell subset sorted from them (not recorded which). The receptors were gathered from an adult woman who had mild COVID-19 (a few samples of this study predate the infection). Cell type and time point are not known.

This clonotype came up a few times. The V gene is TRBV19, the J gene TRBJ1-2; 7 positions agree with TRBD1. The CDR3 loop spans 13 amino acids. Trimming cost V 9 bases and J 1 base; bases outside gene matches: 5. Germline V gene data show CDR1 as LNHDA and CDR2 as SQIVND (reference sequence). The CDR3 DNA follows: TGTGCCAGCGGGGACAGCTTTAACTATGGCTACACCTTC. Translated, it gives CASGDSFNYGYTF.

The V gene is TRBV18, the J gene TRBJ1-5, with D unresolved. The CDR3 extends over 16 amino acids. The germline gives CDR1 KGHSH, CDR2 LQKENI. Trimming took off 0 bases at V and 0 bases at J, with 9 bases between the two ends. CDR3 nucleotides: TGTGCCAGCTCACCACCGGGCTCTTATAGCAATCAGCCCCAGCATTTT. It codes for CASSPPGSYSNQPQHF.

In this sample, this clonotype turned up many times. The chain links TRBV12-3 or TRBV12-4 to TRBJ1-3, with D unclear. Deletions cut 3 bases from V and 3 bases from J, with 6 bases between. The CDR3 totals 13 residues. This CDR3 is CASSLVLGNTIYF. The CDR3 DNA sequence: TGTGCCAGCAGTTTGGTCCTTGGAAACACCATATATTTT.

This clonotype occurred a few times. The chain combines TRBV4-3 with TRBJ2-4, with TRBD2 matching 9 bases. The V and J ends lost 4 bases and 9 bases, in that order; junction bases with no gene match: 7. Germline assignment: CDR1 LGHNA and CDR2 YSLEER. This CDR3 is built from 14 residues. CDR3 sequence reads: CASSLGGSGGIQYF. The DNA of the CDR3 is TGCGCCAGCAGCCTGGGGGGTAGCGGGGGCATTCAGTACTTC.

In this sample, this clonotype turned up a few times. The chain has TRBV12-3 or TRBV12-4 and TRBJ1-3, with TRBD1 identical over 10 bases. CDR3 length equals 15 residues. V dropped 6 bases and J dropped 2; count of bases not matched to a gene: 4. CDR3 sequence: CASRGQGTPGNTIYF. The DNA of the CDR3 is TGTGCCAGCAGGGGACAGGGGACACCTGGAAACACCATATATTTT.

There are a few counts of this clonotype. The genes are TRBV5-1 and TRBJ1-2; D not certain. Germline V CDR1 and CDR2: SGHRS, YFSETQ. The CDR3 is made up of 14 amino acids. With 4 bases removed from V and 2 bases from J, the gap between germline ends came to 12 bases. In DNA, the CDR3 is TGCGCCAGCAGCCCCGGATTAATCAACTATGGCTACACCTTC. Translated, it gives CASSPGLINYGYTF.

This clonotype was recorded at least ten times. The gene calls are TRBV11-2 and TRBJ2-7, with D hard to call. The germline gives CDR1 SGHAT, CDR2 FQNNGV. The CDR3 contains 11 residues. V was shortened by 2 bases and J by 6 bases, with 5 bases between the two germline ends. The CDR3 loop is CASSLWGEQYF. Written as DNA, the CDR3 is TGTGCCAGCAGCTTATGGGGCGAGCAGTACTTC.

Regarding this clonotype: Compared with germline, one end of the junction differs, possibly owing to a read error. The chain joins TRBV5-1 to TRBJ2-3, with 9 nucleotides matching TRBD1. Germline lookup yields CDR1 SGHRS and CDR2 YFSETQ. This CDR3 has 14 amino acids. CDR3 sequence reads: CASSYGQGMPAGAF. The DNA for the CDR3 is TGCGCCAGCAGCTACGGACAGGGGATGCCCGCCGGGGCGTTT.

This clonotype was seen repeatedly, ten times or more. The chain uses TRBV24-1 and TRBJ2-1; maybe TRBD1 (6 bases). Germline CDR1 and CDR2: KGHDR and SFDVKD. The CDR3 extends over 14 amino acids. V dropped 2 bases and J dropped 7 bases, with 11 bases sitting between them. CDR3 nucleotides: TGTGCCACCAGTGATTCGGACAGACAGAATGAGCAGTTCTTC. This translates into CATSDSDRQNEQFF.

This clonotype was seen only a few times. CDR3 nucleotide sequence: TGTGCCAGCAGCTACCCGGGACAGGGAGCTTTCTTT. Its translation: CASSYPGQGAFF. This sequence joins TRBV2 and TRBJ1-1; TRBD1 agrees at 9 bases. The CDR3 spans 12 residues. Germline V gives CDR1 SNHLY, CDR2 FYNNEI. V gave up 6 bases and J gave up 10 bases; unmatched junction bases: 6.

This chain joins TRBV19 and TRBJ2-1, with TRBD1 matching 7 bases. V gave up 4 bases and J gave up 8 bases; unmatched junction bases: 5. The CDR3 runs to 13 residues. The V gene's germline CDR1 is LNHDA and CDR2 SQIVND (reference sequence). In DNA, the CDR3 is TGTGCCAGTAGTACGACAGGGTTCCATGAGCAGTTCTTC. Translation gives CASSTTGFHEQFF.

This clonotype was recorded a few times. This chain joins TRBV12-3 or TRBV12-4 and TRBJ2-3; 9 bases align to TRBD2. The CDR3 is 15 amino acids. With V trimmed by 5 bases and J by 4 bases, 7 bases remained unmatched. The CDR3 spells CASSKRGGEADTQYF. DNA for the CDR3: TGTGCCAGCAGTAAACGCGGGGGGGAAGCAGATACGCAGTATTTT.

The chain carries TRBV7-2 and TRBJ1-1; D may be TRBD1 (5 bases). The germline V and J ends were trimmed by 1 base and 5 bases, with 14 bases remaining between them. Germline loops: CDR1 SGHTA, CDR2 FQGNSA. CDR3 size: 15 residues. The CDR3 nucleotides read TGTGCCAGCAGCTTAGTGTCCAGGGTGGGAACTGAAGCTTTCTTT. Amino acid sequence: CASSLVSRVGTEAFF.

This clonotype was seen more than once but under ten times. The J gene is TRBJ1-6, the V gene TRBV9; D gene unclear. The CDR3 runs 15 residues. The germline CDR1 and CDR2 sequences are SGDLS and YYNGEE. V gave up 0 bases and J gave up 4 bases, with 8 bases separating them. Here the CDR3 DNA reads TGTGCCAGCAGCGTAGTAGACGGTTATAATTCACCCCTCCACTTT. Translating it yields CASSVVDGYNSPLHF.

The chain is built from TRBV5-1 and TRBJ1-1; 7 nucleotides match TRBD1. Per the germline V gene, CDR1 is SGHRS and CDR2 is YFSETQ. V lost 4 bases to trimming and J lost 0 bases; unmatched junction nucleotides: 6. There are 15 residues in the CDR3. CDR3 sequence reads: CASSPGDSMNTEAFF. The CDR3 DNA is TGCGCCAGCAGCCCCGGGGACAGTATGAACACTGAAGCTTTCTTT.